The source of this TCR beta chain is a study of T cell responses to AZD1222 COVID-19 vaccine. CDR3 length: 14 residues. V shed 5 bases and J shed 3 bases, with 11 bases lying between them. CDR1 and CDR2 (germline): MDHEN, SYDVKM. Measured with immunoSEQ multiplex PCR; TCRdb has only the in-frame clones, and not every one. The sample consists of about 120,000 clones, about 90% of them appearing once. The specimen was peripheral blood, collected on day 0 of AZD1222 vaccination. The chain couples TRBV28 to TRBJ1-5; D is perhaps TRBD1 (6 bases). The TCR sequence derives from an adult in good health. CDR3 sequence reads: CASSPDRYNQPQHF. DNA for the CDR3: TGTGCCAGCAGTCCCGACAGGTACAATCAGCCCCAGCATTTT.